The 14 T cell receptor beta chains below come from one sample, sequenced in a study of blood T cell repertoires in COVID-19. Profiling relied on immunoSEQ multiplex PCR, and the TCRdb table lists in-frame clones only, not all of them. In the table there are 300,000 to 450,000 clones, about 90% of which are singletons. The specimen sequenced was peripheral blood. Source of these receptors: a woman in her fifties or sixties with COVID-19, enrolled during active disease.

The V gene is TRBV30, the J gene TRBJ1-2, with unresolved D. The CDR3 consists of 13 residues. V was clipped by 0 bases and J by 5 bases, with 10 bases between them. Germline V gene sequence: CDR1 GTSNPN, CDR2 SVGIG (reference sequence). Here the CDR3 reads CAWSVSQFYGYTF. The DNA of the CDR3 is TGTGCCTGGAGTGTAAGTCAGTTTTATGGCTACACCTTC.

The CDR3 sequence: CATTPNTEAFF. The CDR3 bases are TGTGCCACCACACCGAACACTGAAGCTTTCTTT. The genes are TRBV28 and TRBJ1-1; unclear D gene. This CDR3 is 11 amino acids long. Germline V gene lookup returns CDR1 MDHEN and CDR2 SYDVKM. V was clipped by 10 bases and J by 1 base, with 7 bases between them.

The chain employs TRBV7-9 and TRBJ2-1; 8 bases map to TRBD1. V lost 5 bases, J lost 14 bases, and 5 bases stayed unmatched. The CDR3 sequence is 11 residues long. Germline V gene data show CDR1 as SEHNR and CDR2 as FQNEAQ (reference sequence). DNA for the CDR3: TGTGCCAGCAGCCCCCCGGACAGGGAGTTCTTC. Protein: CASSPPDREFF.

The rearrangement uses TRBV7-3 and TRBJ1-1; D perhaps matches TRBD1 (5 bases). This CDR3 is 13 amino acids long. In germline, CDR1 is SGHTA, CDR2 FQGTGA. Deletions cut 5 bases from V and 2 bases from J, with 9 bases between. In DNA form, the CDR3 reads TGTGCCAGCAGCAGACAGCCAAACACTGAAGCTTTCTTT. Translation gives CASSRQPNTEAFF.

This chain joins TRBV19 and TRBJ2-3, with 9 bases lining up with TRBD2. The CDR3 is 17 residues long. Germline V gene lookup returns CDR1 LNHDA and CDR2 SQIVND (reference sequence). Losses at the gene ends were 5 bases for V and 2 bases for J; bases not matched to a gene: 11. Written as DNA, the CDR3 is TGTGCCAGTAGTGGAGACGGGACTAGCTTTCCCACAGATACGCAGTATTTT. Protein product: CASSGDGTSFPTDTQYF.

V is TRBV11-2 and J is TRBJ1-3; D remains ambiguous. The CDR3 runs to 13 residues. Deletions cut 5 bases from V and 1 base from J, with 6 bases between. The germline CDR1 and CDR2 sequences are SGHAT and FQNNGV. CDR3 coding DNA: TGTGCCAGCAGCGCCGGGTCTGGAAACACCATATATTTT. This translates into CASSAGSGNTIYF.

V gene TRBV6-2 or TRBV6-3 combines with J gene TRBJ2-2, with 9 bases identical to TRBD1. The CDR3 consists of 17 residues. Germline V gives CDR1 MNHEY, CDR2 SVGEGT. The V segment lost 0 bases and the J segment 3 bases; nucleotides outside the gene matches: 5. Here the CDR3 DNA reads TGTGCCAGCAGTTACTCCGGGACAGGGAGGGACACCGGGGAGCTGTTTTTT. This sequence encodes CASSYSGTGRDTGELFF.

V gene TRBV6-5 combines with J gene TRBJ2-3; 9 bases map to TRBD1. This CDR3 spans 15 amino acids. V lost 6 bases to trimming and J lost 4 bases; unmatched junction nucleotides: 8. Germline CDR1 is MNHEY and CDR2 is SVGAGI. The CDR3 DNA follows: TGTGCCAGCAGCCGGACAGGGGAGTCTCCAGATACGCAGTATTTT. Its protein is CASSRTGESPDTQYF.

The rearrangement joins TRBV7-2 to TRBJ2-2, with 7 nucleotides matching TRBD2. V was clipped by 2 bases and J by 3 bases; unmatched bases: 3. This CDR3 is 15 amino acids long. Germline assignment: CDR1 SGHTA and CDR2 FQGNSA. CDR3 sequence reads: CASSLIRGDTGELFF. CDR3 DNA: TGTGCCAGCAGCTTAATTCGGGGGGACACCGGGGAGCTGTTTTTT.

The V gene is TRBV6-2 or TRBV6-3, the J gene TRBJ1-4; possible D gene TRBD1, 6 bases. Trimming pared 6 bases from V and 1 base from J, leaving 18 bases between. This CDR3 region has 17 residues. CDR1 and CDR2 from the germline V gene are MNHEY and SVGEGT. The CDR3 nucleotides read TGTGCCAGCAGCTCAGAGGGCAGGGGACGAACTAATGAAAAACTGTTTTTT. It is translated as CASSSEGRGRTNEKLFF.

CDR3 residues: CASSQTRTYEQYF. For the CDR3, the DNA is TGTGCCAGCAGCCAAACTAGGACCTACGAGCAGTACTTC. The chain carries TRBV13 and TRBJ2-7; TRBD2 might be the D (5 bases). Germline CDR1 reads PRHDT; CDR2 reads FYEKMQ (reference sequence). Trimming removed 5 bases from V and 2 bases from J, with 10 bases in between. This CDR3 comprises 13 residues.

The count of this clone is one. The rearrangement links TRBV18 to TRBJ1-3, with 7 bases aligning to TRBD1. CDR1 KGHSH and CDR2 LQKENI come from the germline V gene. J was trimmed by 3 bases and V by 0 bases; bases with no gene match: 14. The CDR3 extends over 19 amino acids. The CDR3 spells CASSPPPNRGHLIGNTIYF. As DNA, the CDR3 is TGTGCCAGCTCACCACCACCCAACAGGGGTCACCTGATTGGAAACACCATATATTTT.

This clone has a handful of counts. The V call is TRBV27, the J call TRBJ1-1; D ambiguous. The V end was cut by 3 bases, the J end by 6 bases, with 17 bases between. Germline V gene sequence: CDR1 MNHEY, CDR2 SMNVEV (reference sequence). The CDR3 has 15 amino acids. The chain's CDR3 is CASSFLPAGGSEAFF. In nucleotides, the CDR3 is TGTGCCAGCAGTTTTCTACCGGCGGGTGGCTCTGAAGCTTTCTTT.

The rearrangement uses TRBV9 and TRBJ2-3, with 7 bases that match TRBD1. Germline CDR1 and CDR2: SGDLS and YYNGEE. CDR3 length: 16 amino acids. J was trimmed by 2 bases and V by 0 bases; bases with no gene match: 6. CDR3 in amino acids: CASSVAEGAHTDTQYF. The CDR3, as DNA: TGTGCCAGCAGCGTAGCTGAGGGGGCCCACACAGATACGCAGTATTTT.